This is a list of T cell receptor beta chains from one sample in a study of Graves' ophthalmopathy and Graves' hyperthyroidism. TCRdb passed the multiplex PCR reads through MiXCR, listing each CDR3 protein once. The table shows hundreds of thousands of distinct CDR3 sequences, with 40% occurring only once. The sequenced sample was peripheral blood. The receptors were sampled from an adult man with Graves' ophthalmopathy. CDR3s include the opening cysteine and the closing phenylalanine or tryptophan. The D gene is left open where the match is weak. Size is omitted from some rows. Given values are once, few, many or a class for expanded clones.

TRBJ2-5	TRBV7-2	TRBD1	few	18	TGTGCCAGCAGCTTTACCGGGACAGGGGGGGGCCGCGGAAACGACCAGTACTTC	CASSFTGTGGGRGNDQYF
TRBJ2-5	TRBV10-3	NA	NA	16	TGTGCCATCAGTGAGTCGAGGCGGGATGACGCAGAGACCCAGTACTTC	CAISESRRDDAETQYF
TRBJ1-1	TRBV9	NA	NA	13	TGTGCCAGCAGTGGCAGAATGAACACTGAAGCTTTCTTT	CASSGRMNTEAFF
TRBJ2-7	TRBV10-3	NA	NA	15	TGTGCCAGCAGCCTAAGCCCCCAGGGGACCTACGAGCAGTACTTC	CASSLSPQGTYEQYF
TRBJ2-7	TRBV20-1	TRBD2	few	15	TGCAGTGCTACCCCCGGAGCTAGCGGGATCTACGAGCAGTACTTC	CSATPGASGIYEQYF
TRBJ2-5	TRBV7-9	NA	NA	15	TGTGCCAGCAGTCGACACGGCGGAAACACCGGGACCCAGTACTTC	CASSRHGGNTGTQYF
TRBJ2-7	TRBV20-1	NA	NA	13	TGCAGTGCTAGGCCCGGGACTCTCTACGAGCAGTACTTC	CSARPGTLYEQYF
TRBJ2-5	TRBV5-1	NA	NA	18	TGCGCCAGCAGCTTGGGGACACTAGGCCTCACGGCCCGGGAGACCCAGTACTTC	CASSLGTLGLTARETQYF
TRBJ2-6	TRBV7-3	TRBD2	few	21	TGTGCCAGCAGCCGAGAACGACACCCGGGACTAGCTGGCTCTGGGGCCAACGTCCTGACTTTC	CASSRERHPGLAGSGANVLTF
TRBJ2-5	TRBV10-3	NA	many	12	TGTGCCATCAGCGGGTACCAAGAGACCCAGTACTTC	CAISGYQETQYF
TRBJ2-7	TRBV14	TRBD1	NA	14	TGTGCCAGCAGCCGGACAGGTGTTGCCTACGAGCAGTACTTC	CASSRTGVAYEQYF
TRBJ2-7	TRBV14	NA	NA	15	TGTGCCAGCAGCCCCCGGGTCCCGAAGAGATACGAGCAGTACTTC	CASSPRVPKRYEQYF
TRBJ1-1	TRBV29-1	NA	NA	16	TGCAGCGCCAGCAGCGTAGCGGGTCACACCAACACTGAAGCTTTCTTT	CSASSVAGHTNTEAFF
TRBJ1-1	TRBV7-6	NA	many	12	TGTGCCAGCAGCTTAGCGAAAGGGGCAGCTTTCTTT	CASSLAKGAAFF
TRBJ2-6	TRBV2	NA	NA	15	TGTGCCAGCAGTTCTCAAGTGAGTGGGGCCAACGTCCTGACTTTC	CASSSQVSGANVLTF
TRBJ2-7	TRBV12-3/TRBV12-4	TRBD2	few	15	TGTGCCAGCAGTTTAGCCGGGACTACTAGTTACGAGCAGTACTTC	CASSLAGTTSYEQYF
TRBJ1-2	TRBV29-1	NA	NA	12	TGCAGCTTAGAGTGGTCTAACTATGGCTACACCTTC	CSLEWSNYGYTF
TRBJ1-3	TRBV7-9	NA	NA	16	TGTGCCAGCAGCTCCTTTTCCCTTAGGGATGGAAACACCATATATTTT	CASSSFSLRDGNTIYF
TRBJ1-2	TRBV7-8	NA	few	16	TGTGCCAGCAGCCAAGATCTTGTCCGGGGAGACTATGGCTACACCTTC	CASSQDLVRGDYGYTF
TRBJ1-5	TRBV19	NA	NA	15	TGTGTCAGTAGTACGTCGGCCCAGGGAAATCAGTCCCAGCATTTT	CVSSTSAQGNQSQHF
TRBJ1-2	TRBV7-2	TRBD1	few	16	TGTGCCAGCAGCCGGGACCGGGACAGGCTGGGCTATGGCTACACCTTC	CASSRDRDRLGYGYTF
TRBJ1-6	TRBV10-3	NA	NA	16	TGTGCCAGCAGTTACTCGAATTTCCGAGAAAATTCACCCCTCCACTTT	CASSYSNFRENSPLHF
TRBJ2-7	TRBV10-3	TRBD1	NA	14	TGTGCCATCAGCACCGGGACAGGGGGCTACGAGCAGTACTTC	CAISTGTGGYEQYF
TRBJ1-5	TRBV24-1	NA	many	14	TGTGCCAGCACCGGGACTGGCGGCAATCAGCCCCAGCATTTT	CASTGTGGNQPQHF
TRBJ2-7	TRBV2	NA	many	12	TGTGCCAGCAGTTACCGGACAGCCGCTTTTTTCTTC	CASSYRTAAFFF
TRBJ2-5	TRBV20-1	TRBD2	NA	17	TGCAGTGCTAGGGCCATCCGGGCTAGCGGGAAACTGGAGACCCAGTACTTC	CSARAIRASGKLETQYF
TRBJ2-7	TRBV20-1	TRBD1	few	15	TGCAGTGCTAGAGTGGGGGGACAGGGGGCCCACGAGCAGTACTTC	CSARVGGQGAHEQYF
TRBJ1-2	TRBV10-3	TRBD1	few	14	TGTGCCAGCAGACAATTAGGGGGCGCGGCCGGCTACACCTTC	CASRQLGGAAGYTF
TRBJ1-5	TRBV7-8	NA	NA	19	TGTGCCAGCAGCTTATCCTCAGCAATTCTAAGATATAGCAATCAGCCCCAGCATTTT	CASSLSSAILRYSNQPQHF
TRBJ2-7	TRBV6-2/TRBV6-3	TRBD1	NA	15	TGTGCCAGCAGCTCCGGGACAGGGAATACCTACGAGCAGTACTTC	CASSSGTGNTYEQYF
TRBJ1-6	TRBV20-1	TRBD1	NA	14	TGCAGTGCTCTCGCCGGGACAGTAAATTCACCCCTCCACTTT	CSALAGTVNSPLHF
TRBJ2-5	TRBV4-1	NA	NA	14	TGCGCCAGCAGCCAAGGGAATGTTATGGAGACCCAGGACTTC	CASSQGNVMETQDF
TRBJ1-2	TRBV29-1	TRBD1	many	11	TGCAGCGCGGACAGGGACTATGGCTACACCTTC	CSADRDYGYTF